This T cell receptor beta chain derives from a study of T cell repertoires in cytomegalovirus infection. This clonotype was seen ten or more times. MiXCR, applied by TCRdb to the reads, yields one record per CDR3 protein. Of approximately 700,000 distinct CDR3 sequences listed, 35% to 45% are singletons. Germline values: CDR1 SGHTA, CDR2 FQGNSA. V shed 2 bases and J 6 bases; nucleotides not matched to a gene: 8. The CDR3 loop spans 18 amino acids. Sequencing was performed on PBMCs. The rearrangement links TRBV7-2 to TRBJ2-3, with 16 bases matching TRBD2. The TCR comes from a human donor in good health (CMV status not recorded). Some clones in this sample may be carry-over from other donors' samples. CDR3: CASSLRGTSGRGWDTQYF. CDR3 sequence (DNA): TGTGCCAGCAGCTTAAGGGGGACTAGCGGGAGGGGCTGGGATACGCAGTATTTT.